Listed here are 12 T cell receptor beta chains from one sample, sequenced in a study of T cell clonality in common variable immunodeficiency (dated by TCRdb to between 2014 and 2016). Libraries came from the immunoSEQ multiplex PCR assay. TCRdb re-hosts the immuneACCESS table, in-frame sequences only. Its copies lack some clones; in the studies checked, an unresolved V gene accounts for under half of them, and the cause for the rest is not known. The data for this sample show 80,000 or so clones, each detected more than once. Of the sample, approximately 0.84% is held by the ten largest clones. Material for sequencing was peripheral blood mononuclear cells. The receptors were gathered from a person aged 18-70 years in good health.

This clone was observed many times. The sequenced fragment ends 3 residues before the CDR3 boundary, so the rest is inferred from the germline J gene. The V gene is TRBV6-2 or TRBV6-3, the J gene TRBJ2-3, with D possibly TRBD2 on 6 matching bases. The CDR3 has 13 amino acids. V gave up 2 bases and J gave up 4 bases, with 7 bases separating them. Germline V gives CDR1 MNHEY, CDR2 SVGEGT. The CDR3 bases that were read are TGTGCCAGCAGTTACCAGCGGGCAGATACG. It translates to CASSYQRADT. The full CDR3 protein reads CASSYQRADTQYF.

This clone was counted at least ten times. The read terminates 3 residues before the CDR3 end, so the remaining end is supplied by the germline J gene. The gene calls are TRBV7-9 and TRBJ2-5; D tentatively fits TRBD1 or TRBD2 (5 bases each). The CDR3 covers 14 residues. V dropped 6 bases and J dropped 0 bases, with 11 bases sitting between them. Per germline, CDR1 SEHNR and CDR2 FQNEAQ (reference sequence). The CDR3 spells CASRQGEYQETQYF. CDR3 DNA, as far as it was read: TGTGCCAGCAGGCAAGGGGAGTACCAAGAGACC.

This clone was seen many times. Read data end 3 residues before the CDR3 end; the end is taken from the germline J gene. This rearrangement joins TRBV6-2 or TRBV6-3 to TRBJ2-5; D gene ambiguous. With 5 bases removed from V and 2 bases from J, the gap between germline ends came to 3 bases. CDR1 is MNHEY and CDR2 is SVGEGT in the germline V gene. This CDR3 spans 11 amino acids. The CDR3 DNA, read in part, is TGTGCCAGCAGTCGGCAAGAGACC. This sequence encodes CASSRQET. The full CDR3 protein reads CASSRQETQYF.

This clone has ten or more counts. The sequenced fragment ends 3 residues before the CDR3 boundary, so the rest is inferred from the germline J gene. The V gene is TRBV10-1, the J gene TRBJ2-2, with D unclear. The CDR3 covers 13 residues. The germline gives CDR1 WNHNN, CDR2 SYGVQD (reference sequence). V was trimmed by 2 bases and J by 6 bases, leaving 7 bases between them. The sequenced part of the CDR3 DNA is TGCGCCAGCAGTGAGCCAGGTTCCGGGGAG. Protein: CASSEPGSGE. The whole CDR3 reads CASSEPGSGELFF.

This clone was seen at least ten times. The CDR3 here is CASRPLYTDTQYF. The covered CDR3 bases are TGCGCCAGCAGGCCCCTATACACAGATACG. V gene TRBV4-1 combines with J gene TRBJ2-3; no definite D call. The missing CDR3 end, 3 residues past where the read stops, is filled in from the germline J gene. V was pared by 6 bases and J by 2 bases, with 9 bases between. Germline lookup yields CDR1 MGHRA and CDR2 YSYEKL. The CDR3 spans 13 residues.

As for this clone: Read coverage stops 3 residues before the CDR3 terminus; the germline J gene supplies the remainder. V gene TRBV5-6 combines with J gene TRBJ2-5; TRBD2 might be the D (5 bases). CDR1 is SGHDT, CDR2 YYEEEE, per germline. V was cut by 0 bases and J by 6 bases, with 15 bases left in between. This CDR3 comprises 15 residues. This CDR3 is CASSLAGEGIQTQYF. The DNA read from the CDR3 is TGTGCCAGCAGCTTGGCCGGGGAAGGGATACAGACC.

This clone was counted at least ten times. Sequencing ends 3 residues short of the CDR3 end; the germline J gene provides the rest. V and J are TRBV20-1 and TRBJ2-1, with a possible D match to TRBD2 (5 bases). There are 13 residues in the CDR3. Trimming took off 3 bases at V and 2 bases at J, with 8 bases between the two ends. Germline V gene lookup returns CDR1 DFQATT and CDR2 SNEGSKA (reference sequence). The CDR3 sequence: CSASATTYNEQFF. CDR3 DNA (partial): TGCAGTGCTAGCGCGACTACCTACAATGAG.

This clone has at least ten counts. The missing CDR3 end, 3 residues past where the read stops, is filled in from the germline J gene. The J gene is TRBJ2-7, the V gene TRBV20-1; 7 bases map to TRBD1. Germline V gives CDR1 DFQATT, CDR2 SNEGSKA (reference sequence). With 0 bases clipped from V and 2 bases from J, the junction kept 7 bases outside the gene matches. This CDR3 is 15 amino acids long. The DNA read from the CDR3 is TGCAGTGCTAGAGATCCCCAGGGGGATACCTACGAG. Translation gives CSARDPQGDTYE. The whole CDR3 protein is CSARDPQGDTYEQYF.

This clone came up many times. The sequence runs out 3 residues before the end of the CDR3; the remainder is reconstructed from the germline J gene. The chain combines TRBV6-2 or TRBV6-3 with TRBJ2-7; D gene unclear. V dropped 4 bases and J dropped 3 bases, with 4 bases sitting between them. The CDR3 runs to 11 residues. The germline V gene encodes CDR1 MNHEY and CDR2 SVGEGT. The sequenced part of the CDR3 DNA is TGTGCCAGCAGTTTCCACTACGAG. Amino acids: CASSFHYE. The complete CDR3 reads CASSFHYEQYF.

This clone has at least ten counts. The read halts 3 residues ahead of the CDR3 end, with the missing end drawn from the germline J gene. The chain carries TRBV7-9 and TRBJ2-7; maybe TRBD1 (5 bases). Between the trimmed V and J ends, which lost 5 bases and 4 bases, there was a span of 12 bases. This CDR3 spans 13 amino acids. Germline V gives CDR1 SEHNR, CDR2 FQNEAQ (reference sequence). The CDR3 reads CASSGTTDYEQYF. The CDR3 DNA, read in part, is TGTGCCAGCAGCGGAACGACAGATTACGAG.

This clone was counted many times. The read ends 3 residues early relative to the CDR3; the germline J gene fills the gap. The chain recombines TRBV30 with TRBJ1-2; 8 bases agree with TRBD1. The CDR3 loop spans 12 amino acids. V trimming: 1 base; J trimming: 5 bases; junction bases outside the gene matches: 0. The V gene's germline CDR1 is GTSNPN and CDR2 SVGIG (reference sequence). The DNA read from the CDR3 is TGTGCCTGGAGTGGGACAGGGTATGGC. It specifies CAWSGTGYG. The full-length CDR3 reads as CAWSGTGYGYTF.

Ten or more counts support this clone. The read halts 3 residues ahead of the CDR3 end, with the missing end drawn from the germline J gene. The chain has TRBV19 and TRBJ1-1, with 7 bases fitting TRBD1. The CDR3 consists of 16 residues. Germline V gene lookup returns CDR1 LNHDA and CDR2 SQIVND (reference sequence). The trim removed 4 bases at V and 5 bases at J, leaving 13 bases unmatched. CDR3 protein: CASSRALRGRGTEAFF. CDR3 DNA (partial): TGTGCCAGTAGTAGGGCCCTAAGGGGGCGAGGGACTGAA.